A single sample gave rise to the 3 T cell receptor beta chains below, sequenced in a study of technical replicates of blood from a few donors. TCRdb's table, derived via immunoSEQ multiplex PCR, lists solely in-frame clones and lacks some. This sample yields about 82,000 clones, of which 94% are seen a single time; 0.39% belongs to the top ten. Material for sequencing was T cells isolated from PBMCs. The receptors come from a human donor in good health.

The chain combines TRBV30 with TRBJ1-3; D unresolved. The length of the CDR3 is 15 residues. Germline assignment: CDR1 GTSNPN and CDR2 SVGIG (reference sequence). Trimming took off 2 bases at V and 0 bases at J, with 11 bases between the two ends. The CDR3 coding sequence is TGTGCCTGGAGTTCCCCAGATCCCTCTGGAAACACCATATATTTT. It encodes CAWSSPDPSGNTIYF.

The rearrangement links TRBV2 to TRBJ1-2, with TRBD1 identical over 8 bases. J lost 4 bases, V lost 6 bases, and 4 bases had no gene match. Per germline, CDR1 SNHLY and CDR2 FYNNEI. The CDR3 covers 13 residues. CDR3 residues: CASSNRGIYGYTF. The CDR3 DNA follows: TGTGCCAGCAGCAACAGGGGGATCTATGGCTACACCTTC. The full variable domain, rest sourced from reference TRBV2 and TRBJ1-2, is EPEVTQTPSHQVTQMGQEVILRCVPISNHLYFYWYRQILGQKVEFLVSFYNNEISEKSEIFDDQFSVERPDGSNFTLKIRSTKLEDSAMYFCASSNRGIYGYTFGSGTRLTVV.

This sequence joins TRBV7-2 and TRBJ2-1; TRBD1 matches 12 bases. V lost 6 bases and J lost 5; bases outside the gene matches: 8. Germline CDR1 is SGHTA and CDR2 is FQGNSA. The CDR3 extends over 16 amino acids. The CDR3: CASSYTGTGGHNEQFF. CDR3 nucleotide sequence: TGTGCCAGCAGTTATACCGGGACAGGGGGCCACAATGAGCAGTTCTTC.